Shown below are 25 T cell receptor beta chains from a single sample sequenced in a study of blood T cells in healthy people across ages. For the second PCR, which ran for roughly 6 to 12 cycles, a sample-barcoded 5' primer and a J-beta primer mix were used. MiXCR, applied by TCRdb to the 5' RACE reads, yields one record per CDR3 protein. Here the sample spans roughly 1,500,000 distinct CDR3 sequences, about 35% being singletons. Sequencing input: blood. All receptors derive from a woman between 25 and 40 years old in good health.

Only a few counts were recorded for this clonotype. V gene TRBV6-2 or TRBV6-3 combines with J gene TRBJ2-3; D is perhaps TRBD1 or TRBD2 (6 bases each). With 2 bases removed from V and 6 bases from J, the gap between germline ends came to 15 bases. Germline-derived CDR1 and CDR2 are MNHEY and SVGEGT. This CDR3 has 15 amino acids. The CDR3 loop is CASSYDQRRGDTQYF. The CDR3 DNA sequence: TGTGCCAGCAGTTACGACCAACGGAGGGGGGATACGCAGTATTTT.

The rearrangement links TRBV7-3 to TRBJ2-3, with D unresolved. Germline CDR1 SGHTA, CDR2 FQGTGA. V lost 4 bases to trimming and J lost 5 bases, with 10 bases between them. This CDR3 contains 13 residues. The DNA for the CDR3 is TGTGCCAGCAGCTCCCATAGTGGAGATACGCAGTATTTT. Amino acid sequence: CASSSHSGDTQYF.

This clonotype was detected a few times. The rearrangement joins TRBV20-1 to TRBJ2-2, with D maybe TRBD1 (5 bases). Germline V gene lookup returns CDR1 DFQATT and CDR2 SNEGSKA (reference sequence). The CDR3 length is 14 residues. Deletions cut 1 base from V and 2 bases from J, with 8 bases between. The DNA for the CDR3 is TGCAGTGCTAGAGGACAGAGAAACACCGGGGAGCTGTTTTTT. Encoded protein: CSARGQRNTGELFF.

This clonotype was seen at least ten times. The V call is TRBV4-1, the J call TRBJ1-1; TRBD1 matches at 9 bases. The germline V gene encodes CDR1 MGHRA and CDR2 YSYEKL. The CDR3 sequence is 16 residues long. J gave up 4 bases and V 4 bases, and 10 bases lay outside the gene matches. The CDR3 sequence is CASSPNRGLGSTEAFF. In DNA form, the CDR3 reads TGCGCCAGCAGCCCGAACAGGGGGCTAGGGAGCACTGAAGCTTTCTTT.

V gene TRBV3-1 combines with J gene TRBJ1-2, with no clear D. Germline V gives CDR1 LGHDT, CDR2 YNNKEL (reference sequence). V was trimmed by 2 bases and J by 3 bases, leaving 10 bases between them. The CDR3 runs 14 residues. CDR3 in DNA: TGTGCCAGCAGCCAAAACGACATGGACTATGGCTACACCTTC. Translation gives CASSQNDMDYGYTF.

This clonotype was seen only once. The junction departs from germline at one end; a sequencing error may be responsible. The V and J genes are TRBV5-1 and TRBJ2-5; D is perhaps TRBD1 (6 bases). CDR3 length equals 15 residues. CDR1 is SGHRS and CDR2 is YFSETQ in the germline V gene. The CDR3 loop is CASSSRTEASQTRYF. CDR3 DNA: TGCGCCAGCAGCTCACGGACAGAGGCATCACAGACCCGGTACTTC. The full variable domain, in which reference TRBV5-1 and TRBJ2-5 provide the parts outside the CDR3, is KAGVTQTPRYLIKTRGQQVTLSCSPISGHRSVSWYQQTPGQGLQFLFEYFSETQRNKGNFPGRFSGRQFSNSRSEMNVSTLELGDSALYLCASSSRTEASQTRYFGPGTRLLVL.

V and J are TRBV9 and TRBJ2-6; the match to TRBD1 covers 8 bases. Germline lookup yields CDR1 SGDLS and CDR2 YYNGEE. J lost 3 bases, V lost 0 bases, and 5 bases had no gene match. The CDR3 is made up of 17 amino acids. In nucleotides, the CDR3 is TGTGCCAGCAGCGTAGGGACAGGGAAAAGTGGGGCCAACGTCCTGACTTTC. Its translation: CASSVGTGKSGANVLTF.

A few counts support this clonotype. The rearrangement links TRBV3-1 to TRBJ1-2, with D possibly TRBD1 on 6 matching bases. The CDR3 has 13 amino acids. Trimming cost V 3 bases and J 8 bases, with 13 bases left between them. Germline V CDR1 and CDR2: LGHDT, YNNKEL (reference sequence). The DNA for the CDR3 is TGTGCCAGCAGCCACGGGGGGCTGCAGGGCTACACCTTC. Translating it yields CASSHGGLQGYTF.

This clonotype was counted a few times. CDR3 sequence: CSAAEGIREAFF. DNA for the CDR3: TGCAGTGCTGCGGAGGGGATCCGTGAAGCTTTCTTT. The chain joins TRBV20-1 to TRBJ1-1, with D perhaps TRBD1 (5 bases). Germline V gene data show CDR1 as DFQATT and CDR2 as SNEGSKA (reference sequence). The CDR3 contains 12 residues. Between the trimmed V and J ends, which lost 5 bases and 7 bases, there was a span of 14 bases.

The chain links TRBV7-2 to TRBJ2-1; perhaps TRBD2 as D (6 bases). The V end lost 5 bases, the J end lost 1 base, and 15 bases lay between the germline ends. Germline CDR1 SGHTA, CDR2 FQGNSA. The length of the CDR3 is 16 residues. This chain's CDR3 is CASSPPLAPSYNEQFF. CDR3 coding DNA: TGTGCCAGCAGCCCCCCCCTAGCGCCTTCCTACAATGAGCAGTTCTTC.

This clonotype has only a few counts. The V call is TRBV29-1, the J call TRBJ1-4, with no clear D. Deletions cut 4 bases from V and 4 bases from J, with 13 bases between. Germline CDR1 and CDR2: SQVTM and ANQGSEA. There are 14 residues in the CDR3. The CDR3 loop is CSVVDSVGNEKLFF. As DNA, the CDR3 is TGCAGCGTTGTAGACTCAGTTGGTAATGAAAAACTGTTTTTT.

This clonotype was recorded a few times. V and J are TRBV6-2 or TRBV6-3 and TRBJ2-1, with 13 bases aligning to TRBD2. Germline V lookup: CDR1 MNHEY, CDR2 SVGEGT. V shed 6 bases and J 6 bases; nucleotides not matched to a gene: 11. The CDR3 has 17 amino acids. CDR3 coding DNA: TGTGCCAGCAGCCGTCAACTAGCGGGAGGGCCCCTCAATGAGCAGTTCTTC. The encoded protein is CASSRQLAGGPLNEQFF.

Many counts were recorded for this clonotype. The chain has TRBV12-3 or TRBV12-4 and TRBJ1-2; maybe TRBD1 (6 bases). There are 12 residues in the CDR3. V lost 6 bases, J lost 8 bases, and 13 bases lay in between. The CDR3 region is CASSSTGGGYTF. The CDR3 nucleotides read TGTGCCAGCAGCTCCACGGGGGGCGGCTACACCTTC.

This clonotype was picked up a small number of times. The CDR3 DNA follows: TGTGCCAGCAGTCCCCTAGCGGTTCGAAATGAGCAGTTCTTC. Its translation: CASSPLAVRNEQFF. The genes are TRBV6-2 or TRBV6-3 and TRBJ2-1; TRBD2 matches 7 bases. The CDR3 loop spans 14 amino acids. V shed 5 bases, J shed 7 bases, and the junction held 8 bases outside the gene matches. Germline CDR1 is MNHEY and CDR2 is SVGEGT.

The genes are TRBV28 and TRBJ2-5; TRBD1 or TRBD2 may be the D gene (6 bases each). The CDR3 covers 17 residues. V shed 6 bases and J shed 5 bases, with 25 bases lying between them. Germline assignment: CDR1 MDHEN and CDR2 SYDVKM. The CDR3 sequence is CASSPQGVWRGEETQYF. CDR3 DNA: TGTGCCAGCAGCCCACAGGGTGTATGGCGGGGCGAGGAGACCCAGTACTTC.

The chain combines TRBV6-1 with TRBJ2-7; weak D call: TRBD2 (5 bases). The CDR3 sequence is 16 residues long. Germline CDR1 is MNHNS and CDR2 is SASEGT. Trimming pared 2 bases from V and 3 bases from J, leaving 17 bases between. CDR3 nucleotides: TGTGCCAGCAGTGAAATCCAGATTAGCGTTAGCTACGAGCAGTACTTC. It is translated as CASSEIQISVSYEQYF.

The rearrangement uses TRBV28 and TRBJ2-7; 9 bases fit TRBD2. The CDR3 sequence is 17 residues long. From germline, CDR1 is MDHEN and CDR2 SYDVKM. The junction had 12 bases not matched to a gene; V was cut back by 3 bases and J by 3 bases. The CDR3 is CASSFDGLARTVYEQYF. DNA of the CDR3: TGTGCCAGCAGTTTCGATGGACTAGCGAGAACTGTCTACGAGCAGTACTTC. The full variable domain, with the rest looked up from reference TRBV28 and TRBJ2-7, is DVKVTQSSRYLVKRTGEKVFLECVQDMDHENMFWYRQDPGLGLRLIYFSYDVKMKEKGDIPEGYSVSREKKERFSLILESASTNQTSMYLCASSFDGLARTVYEQYFGPGTRLTVT.

The chain employs TRBV20-1 and TRBJ1-2; D is uncertain. V lost 2 bases to trimming and J lost 4 bases, with 8 bases between them. The germline V gene has CDR1 DFQATT and CDR2 SNEGSKA (reference sequence). This CDR3 has 12 residues. The CDR3 region is CSARTLAYGYTF. The CDR3 region has the DNA TGCAGTGCTAGAACGCTGGCCTATGGCTACACCTTC.

This clonotype appeared many times. The chain is built from TRBV20-1 and TRBJ2-1; D uncertain. CDR1 and CDR2 (germline): DFQATT, SNEGSKA (reference sequence). The CDR3 loop spans 11 amino acids. Trimming cost V 3 bases and J 4 bases, with 4 bases left between them. The CDR3 region is CSASYYNEQFF. The CDR3 nucleotides are TGCAGTGCTAGCTATTACAATGAGCAGTTCTTC.

This chain connects TRBV28 to TRBJ2-5; 10 bases align to TRBD1. The CDR3 is 15 residues long. V shed 7 bases and J 4 bases; nucleotides not matched to a gene: 9. The V gene's germline CDR1 is MDHEN and CDR2 SYDVKM. The CDR3 spells CASNKGQGRRETQYF. In DNA form, the CDR3 reads TGTGCCAGCAACAAGGGACAGGGGAGGAGAGAGACCCAGTACTTC.

The rearrangement links TRBV28 to TRBJ1-5; weak D call: TRBD1 (6 bases). V was cut by 8 bases and J by 4 bases, with 18 bases left in between. Germline V gene data show CDR1 as MDHEN and CDR2 as SYDVKM. This CDR3 comprises 15 residues. CDR3 DNA: TGTGCCAGCGAGACCTCGGGACACAAAAATCAGCCCCAGCATTTT. Protein product: CASETSGHKNQPQHF.

This clonotype was picked up many times. V gene TRBV29-1 combines with J gene TRBJ2-3; D possibly corresponds to TRBD2 (5 bases). Germline loops: CDR1 SQVTM, CDR2 ANQGSEA. The CDR3 loop spans 12 amino acids. V lost 3 bases to trimming and J lost 1 base, with 5 bases between them. CDR3 in amino acids: CSVERGTDTQYF. CDR3 bases: TGCAGCGTTGAGAGGGGCACAGATACGCAGTATTTT.

This chain links TRBV20-1 with TRBJ1-1, with D maybe TRBD1 (6 bases). Germline V lookup: CDR1 DFQATT, CDR2 SNEGSKA (reference sequence). The V gene lost 6 bases and the J gene lost 5 bases, with 19 bases spanning the gap. The CDR3 length is 14 residues. The CDR3 reads CSAPRSGGGTEAFF. In DNA form, the CDR3 reads TGCAGTGCCCCGAGATCCGGGGGCGGGACTGAAGCTTTCTTT.

The chain carries TRBV10-3 and TRBJ2-7, with D hard to call. Trimming removed 5 bases at V and 7 bases at J, with 9 bases between. The CDR3 sequence is 11 residues long. The germline V gene has CDR1 ENHRY and CDR2 SYGVKD. CDR3 in DNA: TGTGCCATCAGTAACTCGCGGGAGCAGTACTTC. Translating it yields CAISNSREQYF.

This rearrangement joins TRBV9 to TRBJ2-3; 13 bases line up with TRBD2. The junction had 10 bases not matched to a gene; V was cut back by 4 bases and J by 5 bases. From germline, CDR1 is SGDLS and CDR2 YYNGEE. The CDR3 has 17 residues. As DNA, the CDR3 is TGTGCCAGCAGCCCCGGGACTAGCGGGAATAAAGGAGATACGCAGTATTTT. Translating gives CASSPGTSGNKGDTQYF.